Presented here are 7 T cell receptor beta chains from one specimen sequenced in a study of shared clonotypes between healthy human individuals. This table comes from immunoSEQ multiplex PCR, and its TCRdb copy is limited to in-frame clones, with some not included. The data hold hundreds of thousands of clones, with 74% observed a single time. Sequenced material: memory CD4+ T cells sorted from blood. Subset in this sample: CD45RA-negative fraction. All receptors derive from a woman aged 25 to 39 in good health.

The V call is TRBV6-1, the J call TRBJ1-5; D is perhaps TRBD1 (5 bases). The V gene lost 4 bases and the J gene lost 0 bases, with 7 bases spanning the gap. Germline V gene lookup returns CDR1 MNHNS and CDR2 SASEGT. This CDR3 has 14 amino acids. CDR3 protein: CASSVGDSNQPQHF. Written as DNA, the CDR3 is TGTGCCAGCAGTGTGGGGGATAGCAATCAGCCCCAGCATTTT.

The chain couples TRBV6-1 to TRBJ1-1; TRBD1 matches at 7 bases. Per germline, CDR1 MNHNS and CDR2 SASEGT. Germline trimming cut 7 bases from V and 4 bases from J; bases unmatched to any gene: 9. This CDR3 has 14 residues. CDR3 sequence reads: CASMNRGVGTEAFF. CDR3 coding DNA: TGTGCCAGCATGAACAGGGGAGTTGGCACTGAAGCTTTCTTT.

The genes are TRBV5-5 and TRBJ2-5; TRBD1 matches 8 bases. The V and J ends lost 4 bases and 4 bases, in that order; junction bases with no gene match: 6. Germline loops: CDR1 SGHKS, CDR2 YYEKEE (reference sequence). The length of the CDR3 is 14 residues. The CDR3 region is CASSPGQVGETQYF. In nucleotides, the CDR3 is TGTGCCAGCAGCCCGGGACAGGTCGGAGAGACCCAGTACTTC.

J is TRBJ2-5 and V is TRBV5-1; the D gene is possibly TRBD2 (6 bases). CDR1 and CDR2 (germline): SGHRS, YFSETQ. The CDR3 is 14 residues long. V was pared by 1 base and J by 5 bases, with 12 bases between. In nucleotides, the CDR3 is TGCGCCAGCAGCTTGAGCCCAGGAGGGGAGACCCAGTACTTC. This translates into CASSLSPGGETQYF.

This chain uses TRBV5-6 with TRBJ2-5; D not resolved. CDR3 size: 14 residues. Germline-derived CDR1 and CDR2 are SGHDT and YYEEEE. Trimming removed 2 bases at V and 2 bases at J, with 10 bases between. As DNA, the CDR3 is TGTGCCAGCAGCTTCCAAGGTGCTCAAGAGACCCAGTACTTC. It codes for CASSFQGAQETQYF.

This clone was detected only once. The V call is TRBV29-1, the J call TRBJ2-5; D not certain. The CDR3 has 12 amino acids. Germline CDR1 and CDR2: SQVTM and ANQGSEA. The V end was cut by 4 bases, the J end by 1 base, with 7 bases between. The CDR3 DNA reads TGCAGCGTTGGAACTACCCAAGAGACCCAGTACTTC. Translating gives CSVGTTQETQYF.

The chain links TRBV27 to TRBJ2-3; TRBD1 matches at 8 bases. The CDR3 totals 14 residues. V dropped 6 bases and J dropped 4; count of bases not matched to a gene: 6. Germline V gene lookup returns CDR1 MNHEY and CDR2 SMNVEV (reference sequence). Here the CDR3 DNA reads TGTGCCAGCAGAATCCAGGGGGCCCCAGATACGCAGTATTTT. Translating it yields CASRIQGAPDTQYF.